Presented here are 17 T cell receptor beta chains from one specimen sequenced in a study of T cell responses to AZD1222 COVID-19 vaccine (dated by TCRdb to the early 2020s). Taken with the paper, the label for time point translates to: about 28 days (+/-7) after the second vaccine dose. Libraries were built with the immunoSEQ multiplex PCR assay. The clones in this table, taken by TCRdb from immuneACCESS, are in-frame only. Not every clone is retained; where verified, under half of the shortfall comes from an unresolved V gene, and the cause of the rest is unknown. The sample includes 100,000 to 150,000 clones, with 75% to 85% observed a single time. The ten largest clonotypes hold 25% to 35% of the sample. This material consisted of peripheral blood, taken 28 days after the second AZD1222 dose. The receptors originated from an adult who received the AZD1222 COVID-19 vaccine.

The chain joins TRBV7-2 to TRBJ1-2; D possibly corresponds to TRBD1 (6 bases). Germline CDR1 reads SGHTA; CDR2 reads FQGNSA. The ends were cut back, 4 bases at V and 4 bases at J, with 10 bases in the middle. The CDR3 extends over 13 amino acids. CDR3 amino acids: CASSSRQVYGYTF. CDR3 in DNA: TGTGCCAGCAGCTCTAGACAGGTCTATGGCTACACCTTC.

CDR3 DNA: TGTGCCAGCAGCGATAGCTACAGGACCTCTGGAAACACCATATATTTT. Translated, it gives CASSDSYRTSGNTIYF. The chain is built from TRBV9 and TRBJ1-3, with a weak D call TRBD1 (5 bases). CDR3 length: 16 amino acids. With 3 bases removed from V and 0 bases from J, the gap between germline ends came to 13 bases. Germline lookup yields CDR1 SGDLS and CDR2 YYNGEE.

The rearrangement joins TRBV11-2 to TRBJ2-7, with 7 bases fitting TRBD1. Germline V gene lookup returns CDR1 SGHAT and CDR2 FQNNGV. The CDR3 consists of 14 residues. V was pared by 5 bases and J by 5 bases, with 9 bases of the junction left unmatched. The CDR3 DNA sequence: TGTGCCAGCAGCCCACGACAGGGTGCGCACGAGCAGTACTTC. Its translation: CASSPRQGAHEQYF.

The chain joins TRBV7-9 to TRBJ1-1; D unclear. CDR1 and CDR2 (germline): SEHNR, FQNEAQ (reference sequence). CDR3 length: 14 residues. The ends were cut back, 1 base at V and 6 bases at J, with 12 bases in the middle. In nucleotides, the CDR3 is TGTGCCAGCAGCTTAGTGGAGGGAGGGTCTGAAGCTTTCTTT. Encoded protein: CASSLVEGGSEAFF. The full variable domain, its missing parts supplied by reference TRBV7-9 and TRBJ1-1, is DTGVSQNPRHKITKRGQNVTFRCDPISEHNRLYWYRQTLGQGPEFLTYFQNEAQLEKSRLLSDRFSAERPKGSFSTLEIQRTEQGDSAMYLCASSLVEGGSEAFFGQGTRLTVV.

The chain joins TRBV9 to TRBJ1-5; no definite D call. The CDR3 has 13 residues. V dropped 0 bases and J dropped 8 bases, with 9 bases sitting between them. Germline V gene data show CDR1 as SGDLS and CDR2 as YYNGEE. CDR3 loop: CASSVASGEPQHF. In DNA, the CDR3 is TGTGCCAGCAGCGTAGCCTCCGGGGAGCCCCAGCATTTT. Together with reference TRBV9 and TRBJ1-5, the CDR3 gives the full variable domain: DSGVTQTPKHLITATGQRVTLRCSPRSGDLSVYWYQQSLDQGLQFLIQYYNGEERAKGNILERFSAQQFPDLHSELNLSSLELGDSALYFCASSVASGEPQHFGDGTRLSIL.

V gene TRBV7-2 combines with J gene TRBJ1-2; D gene ambiguous. The CDR3 spans 14 residues. Germline V gene lookup returns CDR1 SGHTA and CDR2 FQGNSA. V lost 3 bases and J lost 1, with 9 bases in between. This CDR3 reads CASSLASINYGYTF. As DNA, the CDR3 is TGTGCCAGCAGCTTGGCCAGTATTAACTATGGCTACACCTTC. The full variable domain, completed using reference TRBV7-2 and TRBJ1-2, is GAGVSQSPSNKVTEKGKDVELRCDPISGHTALYWYRQSLGQGLEFLIYFQGNSAPDKSGLPSDRFSAERTGGSVSTLTIQRTQQEDSAVYLCASSLASINYGYTFGSGTRLTVV.

The V and J genes are TRBV18 and TRBJ1-4, with 10 bases matching TRBD1. CDR1 is KGHSH, CDR2 LQKENI, per germline. The junction had 6 bases not matched to a gene; V was cut back by 6 bases and J by 2 bases. This CDR3 contains 16 residues. Here the CDR3 reads CASSHRDRGTNEKLFF. In nucleotides, the CDR3 is TGTGCCAGCTCTCACCGGGACAGGGGCACTAATGAAAAACTGTTTTTT.

The chain is built from TRBV9 and TRBJ2-1; 7 bases are shared with TRBD1. Germline V gene sequence: CDR1 SGDLS, CDR2 YYNGEE. Trimming at V came to 0 bases and at J to 2 bases, leaving 2 bases not matched to a gene. The CDR3 runs 15 residues. The CDR3: CASSVGQGAYNEQFF. The CDR3, as DNA: TGTGCCAGCAGCGTAGGACAGGGAGCCTACAATGAGCAGTTCTTC.

The V call is TRBV10-1, the J call TRBJ2-1; D is ambiguous. This CDR3 is built from 11 residues. V was cut by 8 bases and J by 6 bases, with 8 bases left in between. Germline V gene sequence: CDR1 WNHNN, CDR2 SYGVQD (reference sequence). CDR3 coding DNA: TGCGCCAGCGGTGCCTCCAATGAGCAGTTCTTC. Protein product: CASGASNEQFF.

V usage is TRBV6-6 and J usage is TRBJ1-5; 8 bases are a match to TRBD1. Germline-derived CDR1 and CDR2 are MNHNY and SVGAGI (reference sequence). The CDR3 sequence is 14 residues long. Trimming at V came to 7 bases and at J to 2 bases, leaving 4 bases not matched to a gene. The CDR3 loop is CASKTGDGNQPQHF. CDR3 bases: TGTGCCAGCAAGACAGGGGATGGCAATCAGCCCCAGCATTTT.

The chain employs TRBV28 and TRBJ1-2; D not resolved. CDR3 length: 15 residues. V lost 5 bases, J lost 4 bases, and 17 bases lay in between. The germline V gene encodes CDR1 MDHEN and CDR2 SYDVKM. CDR3 residues: CASSPRAPDVYGYTF. The CDR3 region has the DNA TGTGCCAGCAGTCCCCGGGCCCCTGACGTCTATGGCTACACCTTC.

The chain links TRBV5-1 to TRBJ2-7, with 7 bases identical to TRBD1. This CDR3 spans 15 amino acids. The V segment lost 4 bases and the J segment 3 bases; nucleotides outside the gene matches: 10. Germline CDR1 is SGHRS and CDR2 is YFSETQ. This chain's CDR3 is CASSRGGSEGYEQYF. The CDR3 DNA reads TGCGCCAGCAGCCGAGGGGGCTCTGAGGGCTACGAGCAGTACTTC.

V is TRBV5-4 and J is TRBJ2-1, with 7 positions matching TRBD1. Germline V CDR1 and CDR2: SGHNT, YYREEE (reference sequence). The CDR3 runs 15 residues. J gave up 1 base and V 4 bases, and 5 bases lay outside the gene matches. CDR3 in amino acids: CASSPTGDSYNEQFF. The CDR3 bases are TGTGCCAGCAGCCCTACAGGGGATTCCTACAATGAGCAGTTCTTC.

CDR3 sequence: CAARDGSSGANVLTF. The CDR3 coding sequence is TGTGCCGCAAGAGACGGAAGCTCTGGGGCCAACGTCCTGACTTTC. This chain connects TRBV15 to TRBJ2-6; D gene unclear. The CDR3 loop spans 15 amino acids. V lost 11 bases and J lost 0, with 14 bases in between. Germline V lookup: CDR1 LNHNV, CDR2 YYDKDF (reference sequence).

This chain uses TRBV12-3 or TRBV12-4 with TRBJ1-2; D not certain. The CDR3 covers 12 residues. V was trimmed by 3 bases and J by 7 bases, leaving 9 bases between them. The CDR3 sequence: CASSLEVLGYTF. The CDR3 DNA sequence: TGTGCCAGCAGTTTGGAGGTTCTTGGCTACACCTTC.

The rearrangement joins TRBV5-6 to TRBJ2-3; the match to TRBD2 covers 10 bases. Germline CDR1 SGHDT, CDR2 YYEEEE. V shed 2 bases and J 5 bases; nucleotides not matched to a gene: 8. The CDR3 has 16 amino acids. The CDR3 region has the DNA TGTGCCAGCAGCTTAGGGTTAGCGGGGGGTCAAGATACGCAGTATTTT. Amino acids: CASSLGLAGGQDTQYF.

This clone showed up just a few times. This chain uses TRBV7-2 with TRBJ1-1; D gene uncertain. This CDR3 is built from 14 residues. Between the trimmed V and J ends, which lost 6 bases and 6 bases, there was a span of 17 bases. Germline CDR1 SGHTA, CDR2 FQGNSA. The CDR3, as DNA: TGTGCCAGCAGGGCCAGGACCGGGGAGTCTGAAGCTTTCTTT. As protein: CASRARTGESEAFF. The whole variable domain, filled in from reference TRBV7-2 and TRBJ1-1, reads GAGVSQSPSNKVTEKGKDVELRCDPISGHTALYWYRQSLGQGLEFLIYFQGNSAPDKSGLPSDRFSAERTGGSVSTLTIQRTQQEDSAVYLCASRARTGESEAFFGQGTRLTVV.